This entry lists 29 T cell receptor beta chains sequenced from one sample in a study of blood T cell repertoires in COVID-19. The data were produced by immunoSEQ multiplex PCR, yet TCRdb's version contains in-frame clones alone and is incomplete. The sample carries around 230,000 clones, around four fifths recorded once. Sequenced: peripheral blood. The receptors derive from a woman aged 55-69 years with active or convalescent COVID-19.

The J gene is TRBJ1-2, the V gene TRBV6-5; D is unresolved. Germline-derived CDR1 and CDR2 are MNHEY and SVGAGI. V shed 4 bases and J shed 1 base, with 13 bases lying between them. The CDR3 has 15 residues. The CDR3: CASSSPKTLNYGYTF. The DNA for the CDR3 is TGTGCCAGCAGTTCTCCCAAGACACTTAACTATGGCTACACCTTC.

This clone was seen just once. This specimen includes other DNA sequences encoding the same CDR3. The genes are TRBV7-9 and TRBJ1-2, with 8 nucleotides matching TRBD1. CDR3 length: 14 amino acids. Germline trimming cut 5 bases from V and 2 bases from J; bases unmatched to any gene: 4. The germline V gene has CDR1 SEHNR and CDR2 FQNEAQ (reference sequence). The CDR3 bases are TGTGCCAGCAGCCTGGGACAGGCGAACTATGGCTACACCTTC. Protein: CASSLGQANYGYTF.

The chain carries TRBV5-1 and TRBJ1-2; no clear D. CDR3 length: 12 amino acids. Germline CDR1 and CDR2: SGHRS and YFSETQ. With 0 bases removed from V and 8 bases from J, the gap between germline ends came to 8 bases. The CDR3 loop is CASSLEGEGYTF. The CDR3 nucleotides are TGCGCCAGCAGCTTGGAGGGAGAGGGCTACACCTTC.

This clone has just a few counts. The V and J genes are TRBV12-3 or TRBV12-4 and TRBJ1-5; no firm D call. The CDR3 has 13 amino acids. The V end was cut by 3 bases, the J end by 7 bases, with 10 bases between. Written as DNA, the CDR3 is TGTGCCAGCAGTTTGGAGGATCTACAGCCCCAGCATTTT. Residues: CASSLEDLQPQHF.

The V gene is TRBV4-3, the J gene TRBJ2-5; TRBD2 agrees at 9 bases. Per the germline V gene, CDR1 is LGHNA and CDR2 is YSLEER. Trimming cost V 1 base and J 4 bases; bases outside gene matches: 4. The CDR3 has 15 amino acids. The CDR3 loop is CASSQGQRGAETQYF. DNA of the CDR3: TGCGCCAGCAGCCAAGGTCAGCGGGGGGCAGAGACCCAGTACTTC.

The V and J genes are TRBV19 and TRBJ2-1; 8 bases are shared with TRBD2. V trimming: 5 bases; J trimming: 0 bases; junction bases outside the gene matches: 6. The CDR3 is 16 amino acids. CDR1 is LNHDA and CDR2 is SQIVND in the germline V gene (reference sequence). The CDR3 DNA follows: TGTGCCAGTAGTCTTCGAGCGGGGGCCTCCTACAATGAGCAGTTCTTC. It is translated as CASSLRAGASYNEQFF.

This chain connects TRBV30 to TRBJ1-2; 9 nucleotides match TRBD1. Germline CDR1 is GTSNPN and CDR2 is SVGIG (reference sequence). The V segment lost 4 bases and the J segment 5 bases; nucleotides outside the gene matches: 17. This CDR3 has 17 residues. The chain's CDR3 is CAWKRGDRVGTVYGYTF. Written as DNA, the CDR3 is TGTGCCTGGAAACGGGGGGACAGGGTGGGAACGGTATATGGCTACACCTTC.

This rearrangement joins TRBV3-1 (or the pseudogene TRBV3-2) to TRBJ2-1; D is ambiguous. This CDR3 has 17 residues. CDR1 is LGHDT and CDR2 is YNNKEL in the germline V gene (reference sequence). With 0 bases removed from V and 2 bases from J, the gap between germline ends came to 14 bases. CDR3 loop: CASSQDSRGPTYNEQFF. The CDR3 coding sequence is TGTGCCAGCAGCCAAGATTCCCGAGGTCCTACCTACAATGAGCAGTTCTTC.

In this sample, this clone turned up once. The chain couples TRBV12-3 or TRBV12-4 to TRBJ2-5; 8 bases agree with TRBD1. V lost 4 bases and J lost 5; bases outside the gene matches: 3. The CDR3 is 13 residues long. CDR3 sequence (DNA): TGTGCCAGCAGTTCGACAGGGGACGAGACCCAGTACTTC. This sequence encodes CASSSTGDETQYF.

The chain is built from TRBV19 and TRBJ1-4, with 8 bases lining up with TRBD1. This CDR3 comprises 15 residues. V was pared by 5 bases and J by 6 bases, with 8 bases of the junction left unmatched. Germline loops: CDR1 LNHDA, CDR2 SQIVND (reference sequence). The CDR3 sequence is CASSAGQGGDEKLFF. The CDR3, as DNA: TGTGCCAGTAGTGCCGGACAGGGTGGAGATGAAAAACTGTTTTTT.

This clone was observed a few times. The J gene is TRBJ2-1, the V gene TRBV4-3, with D unresolved. CDR3 size: 15 residues. The V end lost 0 bases, the J end lost 1 base, and 7 bases lay between the germline ends. In germline, CDR1 is LGHNA, CDR2 YSLEER. The CDR3 is CASSQDHTSYNEQFF. CDR3 coding DNA: TGCGCCAGCAGCCAAGATCACACGTCCTACAATGAGCAGTTCTTC.

This rearrangement joins TRBV15 to TRBJ2-3; 9 bases agree with TRBD2. This CDR3 contains 14 residues. Germline V gene data show CDR1 as LNHNV and CDR2 as YYDKDF (reference sequence). Trimming at V came to 0 bases and at J to 14 bases, leaving 9 bases not matched to a gene. The CDR3 spells CATSRDRASGALYF. Written as DNA, the CDR3 is TGTGCCACCAGCAGAGATCGGGCTAGCGGGGCTTTGTATTTT.

The chain employs TRBV7-9 and TRBJ1-2, with D possibly matching TRBD1 (6 bases). The ends were cut back, 5 bases at V and 4 bases at J, with 20 bases in the middle. The germline gives CDR1 SEHNR, CDR2 FQNEAQ (reference sequence). The CDR3 has 16 residues. The CDR3 DNA is TGTGCCAGCAGCCCTAGGACAGACGACCCCCTCTATGGCTACACCTTC. Amino acids: CASSPRTDDPLYGYTF. Full variable domain (missing parts from reference TRBV7-9 and TRBJ1-2): DTGVSQNPRHKITKRGQNVTFRCDPISEHNRLYWYRQTLGQGPEFLTYFQNEAQLEKSRLLSDRFSAERPKGSFSTLEIQRTEQGDSAMYLCASSPRTDDPLYGYTFGSGTRLTVV.

The V gene is TRBV19, the J gene TRBJ1-5; TRBD1 matches at 10 bases. J was trimmed by 4 bases and V by 5 bases; bases with no gene match: 2. The CDR3 is made up of 14 amino acids. Germline loops: CDR1 LNHDA, CDR2 SQIVND (reference sequence). The CDR3 region has the DNA TGTGCCAGTAGTGGGGACAGGGGAAATCAGCCCCAGCATTTT. It is translated as CASSGDRGNQPQHF.

This chain uses TRBV2 with TRBJ1-5; unclear D gene. V shed 3 bases and J shed 6 bases, with 15 bases lying between them. The CDR3 length is 15 residues. Per germline, CDR1 SNHLY and CDR2 FYNNEI. The CDR3 DNA sequence: TGTGCCAGCAGTGAGGAGTCCGGGGAAGGTCAGCCCCAGCATTTT. It codes for CASSEESGEGQPQHF. The full variable domain, its missing parts supplied by reference TRBV2 and TRBJ1-5, is EPEVTQTPSHQVTQMGQEVILRCVPISNHLYFYWYRQILGQKVEFLVSFYNNEISEKSEIFDDQFSVERPDGSNFTLKIRSTKLEDSAMYFCASSEESGEGQPQHFGDGTRLSIL.

The gene calls are TRBV7-2 and TRBJ1-2, with 8 nucleotides matching TRBD1. V gave up 0 bases and J gave up 2 bases; unmatched junction bases: 5. Looked up from germline, CDR1 is SGHTA and CDR2 is FQGNSA. This CDR3 is 16 amino acids long. The CDR3 sequence is CASSLAFRGRNYGYTF. The CDR3 DNA is TGTGCCAGCAGCTTAGCGTTCAGGGGGCGAAACTATGGCTACACCTTC.

The chain is built from TRBV11-2 and TRBJ1-6; the match to TRBD1 covers 9 bases. The V segment lost 0 bases and the J segment 6 bases; nucleotides outside the gene matches: 3. The CDR3 is 16 amino acids. Per the germline V gene, CDR1 is SGHAT and CDR2 is FQNNGV. CDR3 protein: CASSLEGTGSNSPLHF. DNA of the CDR3: TGTGCCAGCAGCTTAGAGGGGACAGGGAGTAATTCACCCCTCCACTTT. The full variable domain, completed using reference TRBV11-2 and TRBJ1-6, is EAGVAQSPRYKIIEKRQSVAFWCNPISGHATLYWYQQILGQGPKLLIQFQNNGVVDDSQLPKDRFSAERLKGVDSTLKIQPAKLEDSAVYLCASSLEGTGSNSPLHFGNGTRLTVT.

In this sample, this clone turned up once. V usage is TRBV2 and J usage is TRBJ2-4; 10 bases are shared with TRBD1. Germline CDR1 SNHLY, CDR2 FYNNEI. The CDR3 runs to 16 residues. V was pared by 6 bases and J by 3 bases, with 8 bases of the junction left unmatched. This chain's CDR3 is CASRMTGGSFKNIQYF. DNA for the CDR3: TGTGCCAGCAGGATGACAGGGGGCTCTTTCAAAAACATTCAGTACTTC.

This chain connects TRBV19 to TRBJ2-3; 9 nucleotides match TRBD2. Germline assignment: CDR1 LNHDA and CDR2 SQIVND (reference sequence). The CDR3 loop spans 14 amino acids. The trim removed 5 bases at V and 3 bases at J, leaving 3 bases unmatched. CDR3: CASSAGGVTDTQYF. The CDR3 DNA is TGTGCCAGTAGTGCGGGGGGGGTAACAGATACGCAGTATTTT.

This chain connects TRBV7-9 to TRBJ2-7, with 7 nucleotides matching TRBD2. This CDR3 has 13 amino acids. Looked up from germline, CDR1 is SEHNR and CDR2 is FQNEAQ (reference sequence). V shed 5 bases, J shed 4 bases, and the junction held 5 bases outside the gene matches. The CDR3 here is CASSALAVYEQYF. CDR3 DNA sequence: TGTGCCAGCAGCGCTCTAGCGGTTTACGAGCAGTACTTC. The whole variable domain, filled in from reference TRBV7-9 and TRBJ2-7, reads DTGVSQNPRHKITKRGQNVTFRCDPISEHNRLYWYRQTLGQGPEFLTYFQNEAQLEKSRLLSDRFSAERPKGSFSTLEIQRTEQGDSAMYLCASSALAVYEQYFGPGTRLTVT.

The chain recombines TRBV5-1 with TRBJ1-4, with 7 bases identical to TRBD1. The CDR3 runs 16 residues. The V and J ends lost 3 bases and 4 bases, in that order; junction bases with no gene match: 9. Germline CDR1 is SGHRS and CDR2 is YFSETQ. CDR3 in amino acids: CASSSTGDRFNEKLFF. The CDR3 DNA is TGCGCCAGCAGCTCCACCGGGGACAGATTTAATGAAAAACTGTTTTTT. Full variable domain (missing parts from reference TRBV5-1 and TRBJ1-4): KAGVTQTPRYLIKTRGQQVTLSCSPISGHRSVSWYQQTPGQGLQFLFEYFSETQRNKGNFPGRFSGRQFSNSRSEMNVSTLELGDSALYLCASSSTGDRFNEKLFFGSGTQLSVL.

The J gene is TRBJ2-7, the V gene TRBV6-5; 8 positions match TRBD2. The CDR3 sequence is 12 residues long. Losses at the gene ends were 2 bases for V and 6 bases for J; bases not matched to a gene: 0. CDR1 and CDR2 (germline): MNHEY, SVGAGI. The CDR3 DNA is TGTGCCAGCAGTTACCGGGGGGGCGAGCAGTACTTC. Protein: CASSYRGGEQYF.

This clone appeared once. The chain has TRBV12-3 or TRBV12-4 and TRBJ1-5, with unresolved D. The CDR3 has 13 amino acids. V was shortened by 3 bases and J by 1 base, with 4 bases between the two germline ends. The CDR3 coding sequence is TGTGCCAGCAGTTTTCAAAGCAATCAGCCCCAGCATTTT. Translation: CASSFQSNQPQHF.

The V gene is TRBV25-1, the J gene TRBJ1-1; no clear D. This CDR3 spans 13 amino acids. V dropped 7 bases and J dropped 5 bases, with 14 bases sitting between them. Per germline, CDR1 MGHDK and CDR2 SYGVNS. The CDR3 reads CASIEGGRTEAFF. CDR3 nucleotide sequence: TGTGCCAGCATAGAGGGCGGGAGGACTGAAGCTTTCTTT.

This rearrangement joins TRBV20-1 to TRBJ2-3; a possible D gene is TRBD1 (6 bases). Between the trimmed V and J ends, which lost 3 bases and 4 bases, there was a span of 14 bases. Germline assignment: CDR1 DFQATT and CDR2 SNEGSKA (reference sequence). CDR3 length: 14 amino acids. This CDR3 reads CSASVGAGADTQYF. DNA for the CDR3: TGCAGTGCTAGTGTGGGGGCTGGGGCAGATACGCAGTATTTT.

The genes are TRBV29-1 and TRBJ2-3; D perhaps matches TRBD2 (6 bases). The germline CDR1 and CDR2 sequences are SQVTM and ANQGSEA. The CDR3 is 14 residues long. Between the trimmed V and J ends, which lost 2 bases and 2 bases, there was a span of 11 bases. The CDR3 region has the DNA TGCAGCGTTGAACCCCCGGGGGACACAGATACGCAGTATTTT. It specifies CSVEPPGDTDTQYF.

The chain joins TRBV13 to TRBJ2-1, with D uncertain. In germline, CDR1 is PRHDT, CDR2 FYEKMQ (reference sequence). This CDR3 region has 17 residues. Trimming took off 5 bases at V and 3 bases at J, with 20 bases between the two ends. The CDR3 loop is CASSTHLGTKNYNEQFF. The CDR3 DNA is TGTGCCAGCAGCACCCATCTCGGTACTAAAAACTACAATGAGCAGTTCTTC.

This clone occurred a few times. The chain recombines TRBV12-5 with TRBJ1-5; the match to TRBD1 covers 7 bases. The CDR3 runs to 19 residues. Germline-derived CDR1 and CDR2 are LGHNT and FRNRAP. Losses at the gene ends were 2 bases for V and 0 bases for J; bases not matched to a gene: 13. The CDR3 DNA reads TGTGCTAGTGGTTTGCTCCCCCTTACAGGGGTAAATAGCAATCAGCCCCAGCATTTT. It yields the protein CASGLLPLTGVNSNQPQHF.

The chain uses TRBV5-1 and TRBJ1-2; TRBD1 is a possible D gene (6 bases). V was pared by 4 bases and J by 2 bases, with 9 bases between. The CDR3 runs 13 residues. CDR1 is SGHRS and CDR2 is YFSETQ in the germline V gene. CDR3 nucleotide sequence: TGCGCCAGCAGCCCTACAGGGAACTATGGCTACACCTTC. Protein sequence: CASSPTGNYGYTF.